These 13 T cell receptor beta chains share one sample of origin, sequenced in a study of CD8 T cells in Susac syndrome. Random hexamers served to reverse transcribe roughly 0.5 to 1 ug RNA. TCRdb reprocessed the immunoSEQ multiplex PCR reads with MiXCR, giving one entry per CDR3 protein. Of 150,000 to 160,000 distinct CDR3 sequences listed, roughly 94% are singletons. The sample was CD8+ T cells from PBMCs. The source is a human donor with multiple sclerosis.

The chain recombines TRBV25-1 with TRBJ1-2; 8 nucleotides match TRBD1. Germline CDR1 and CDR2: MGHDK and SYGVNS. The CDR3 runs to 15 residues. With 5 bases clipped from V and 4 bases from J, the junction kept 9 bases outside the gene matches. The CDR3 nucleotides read TGTGCCAGCAGTCCCCTAAGGGACAGGTCCTATGGCTACACCTTC. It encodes CASSPLRDRSYGYTF.

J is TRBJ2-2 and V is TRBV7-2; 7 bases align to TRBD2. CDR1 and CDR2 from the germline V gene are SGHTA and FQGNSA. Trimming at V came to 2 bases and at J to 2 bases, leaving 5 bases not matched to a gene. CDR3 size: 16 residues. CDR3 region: CASSLRLAPNTGELFF. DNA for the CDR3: TGTGCCAGCAGCTTACGACTAGCCCCTAACACCGGGGAGCTGTTTTTT.

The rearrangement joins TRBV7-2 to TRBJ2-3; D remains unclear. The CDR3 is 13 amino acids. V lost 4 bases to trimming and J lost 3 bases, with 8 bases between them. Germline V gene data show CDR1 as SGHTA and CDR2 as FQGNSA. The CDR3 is CASSSSHTDTQYF. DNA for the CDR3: TGTGCCAGCAGCTCATCCCATACAGATACGCAGTATTTT.

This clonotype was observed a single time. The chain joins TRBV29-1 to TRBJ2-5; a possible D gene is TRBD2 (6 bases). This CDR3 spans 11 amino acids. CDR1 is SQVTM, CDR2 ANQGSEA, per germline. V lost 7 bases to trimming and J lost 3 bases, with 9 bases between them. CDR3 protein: CSAWGEETQYF. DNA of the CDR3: TGCAGCGCTTGGGGGGAAGAGACCCAGTACTTC.

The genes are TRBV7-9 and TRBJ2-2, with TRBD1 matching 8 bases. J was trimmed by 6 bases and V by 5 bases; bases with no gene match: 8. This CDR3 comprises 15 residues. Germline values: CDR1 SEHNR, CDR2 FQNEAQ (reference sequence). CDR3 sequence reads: CASSPQDRGPGELFF. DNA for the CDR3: TGTGCCAGCAGCCCACAAGACAGGGGCCCCGGGGAGCTGTTTTTT.

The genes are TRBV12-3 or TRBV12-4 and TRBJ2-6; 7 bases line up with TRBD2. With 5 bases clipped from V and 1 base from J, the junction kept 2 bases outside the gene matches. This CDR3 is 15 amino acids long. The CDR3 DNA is TGTGCCAGCAGTAAGCGGGAATCTGGGGCCAACGTCCTGACTTTC. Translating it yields CASSKRESGANVLTF.

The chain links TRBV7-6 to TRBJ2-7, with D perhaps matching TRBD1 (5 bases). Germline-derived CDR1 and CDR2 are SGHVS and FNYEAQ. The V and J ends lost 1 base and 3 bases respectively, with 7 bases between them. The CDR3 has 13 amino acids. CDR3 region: CASSLETGYEQYF. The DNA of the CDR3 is TGTGCCAGCAGCTTAGAAACAGGCTACGAGCAGTACTTC.

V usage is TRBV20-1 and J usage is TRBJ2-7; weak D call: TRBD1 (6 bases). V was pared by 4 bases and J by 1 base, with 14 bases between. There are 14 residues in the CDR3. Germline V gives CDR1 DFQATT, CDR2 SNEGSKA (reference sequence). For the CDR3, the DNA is TGCAGTGCTATCCTTCGGGACAATTCCTACGAGCAGTACTTC. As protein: CSAILRDNSYEQYF.

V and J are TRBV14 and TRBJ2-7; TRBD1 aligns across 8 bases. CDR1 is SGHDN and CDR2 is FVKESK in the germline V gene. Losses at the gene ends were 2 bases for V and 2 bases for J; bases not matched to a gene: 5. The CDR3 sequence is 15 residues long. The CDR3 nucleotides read TGTGCCAGCAGCCAACGTGACAGGGGCCCCTACGAGCAGTACTTC. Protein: CASSQRDRGPYEQYF.

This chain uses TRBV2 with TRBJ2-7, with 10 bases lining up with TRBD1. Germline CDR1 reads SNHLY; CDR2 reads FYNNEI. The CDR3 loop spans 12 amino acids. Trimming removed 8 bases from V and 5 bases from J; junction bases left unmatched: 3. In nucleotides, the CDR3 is TGTGCCAGCCGGGACAGGGGACACGAGCAGTACTTC. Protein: CASRDRGHEQYF.

The CDR3 here is CASSGPSSGNTIYF. For the CDR3, the DNA is TGTGCCAGCAGCGGACCGTCCTCTGGAAACACCATATATTTT. The rearrangement uses TRBV7-9 and TRBJ1-3; D gene unclear. V was clipped by 5 bases and J by 0 bases, with 8 bases between them. Germline V lookup: CDR1 SEHNR, CDR2 FQNEAQ (reference sequence). The CDR3 contains 14 residues.

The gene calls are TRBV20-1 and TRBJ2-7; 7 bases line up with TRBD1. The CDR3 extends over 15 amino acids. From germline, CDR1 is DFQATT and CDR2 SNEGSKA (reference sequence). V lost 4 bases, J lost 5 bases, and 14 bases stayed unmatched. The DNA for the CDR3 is TGCAGTGCTACGCCTTTGACAGGGTCCTGGGACGAGCAGTACTTC. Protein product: CSATPLTGSWDEQYF.

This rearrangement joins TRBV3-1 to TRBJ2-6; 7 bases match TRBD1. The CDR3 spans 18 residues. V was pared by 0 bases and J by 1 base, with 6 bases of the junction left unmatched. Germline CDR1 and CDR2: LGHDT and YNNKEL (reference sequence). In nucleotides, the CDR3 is TGTGCCAGCAGCCAAGAAAAGACAGGGAGTTCTGGGGCCAACGTCCTGACTTTC. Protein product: CASSQEKTGSSGANVLTF.